This TCR beta chain is from a study of cytomegalovirus exposure and HLA in healthy donors. This CDR3 has 14 amino acids. V shed 4 bases and J 1 base; nucleotides not matched to a gene: 2. Germline-derived CDR1 and CDR2 are LNHDA and SQIVND (reference sequence). The PCR contained 60 Vbeta and 13 Jbeta primers. Only in-frame clones appear in the TCRdb table, and some are missing; sequencing was by immunoSEQ multiplex PCR. This sample has some 120,000 clones; around 74% occur once, and the top ten carry approximately 7%. The sequenced material came from PBMCs. This clonotype originated in a man in his forties or fifties in good health and CMV-seropositive. V gene TRBV19 combines with J gene TRBJ2-7; 9 positions match TRBD1. CDR3: CASSTGTGSYEQYF. The CDR3 DNA reads TGTGCCAGTAGTACCGGGACAGGGTCCTACGAGCAGTACTTC. Full variable domain (rest looked up from reference TRBV19 and TRBJ2-7): DGGITQSPKYLFRKEGQNVTLSCEQNLNHDAMYWYRQDPGQGLRLIYYSQIVNDFQKGDIAEGYSVSREKKESFPLTVTSAQKNPTAFYLCASSTGTGSYEQYFGPGTRLTVT.